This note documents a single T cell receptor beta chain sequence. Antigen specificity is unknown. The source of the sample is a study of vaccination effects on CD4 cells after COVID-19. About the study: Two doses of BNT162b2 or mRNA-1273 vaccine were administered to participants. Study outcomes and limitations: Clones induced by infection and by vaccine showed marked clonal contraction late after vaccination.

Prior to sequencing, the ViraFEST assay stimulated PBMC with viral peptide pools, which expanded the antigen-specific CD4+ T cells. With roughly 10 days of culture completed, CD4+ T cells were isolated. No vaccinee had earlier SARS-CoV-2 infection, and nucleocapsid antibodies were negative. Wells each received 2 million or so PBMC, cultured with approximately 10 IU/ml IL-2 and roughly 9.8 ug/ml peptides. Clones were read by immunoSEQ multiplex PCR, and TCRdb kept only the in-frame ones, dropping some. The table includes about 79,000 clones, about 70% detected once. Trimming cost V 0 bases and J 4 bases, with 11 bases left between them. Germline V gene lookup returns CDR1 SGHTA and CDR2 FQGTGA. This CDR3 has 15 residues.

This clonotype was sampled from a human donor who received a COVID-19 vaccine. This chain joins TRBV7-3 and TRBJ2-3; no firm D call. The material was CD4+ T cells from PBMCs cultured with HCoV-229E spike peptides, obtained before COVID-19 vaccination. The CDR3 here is CASSLTSATPDTQYF. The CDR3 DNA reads TGTGCCAGCAGCTTAACGTCCGCGACACCAGATACGCAGTATTTT.